These 30 T cell receptor beta chains were all obtained from the same sample, sequenced in a study of T cell changes during pregnancy in multiple sclerosis. Only in-frame clones appear in the TCRdb table, and some are missing; sequencing was by immunoSEQ multiplex PCR. The repertoire consists of 40,000 or so clones, with roughly 93% occurring once and the leading ten covering around 8.8%. The sample consisted of CD8+ T cells from peripheral blood mononuclear cells, taken in the third trimester of pregnancy. The receptors derive from a female donor with multiple sclerosis, enrolled in a pregnancy study.

CDR3 loop: CASSPRTGGDPAEAFF. DNA for the CDR3: TGTGCCAGTAGTCCAAGGACAGGGGGCGATCCCGCTGAAGCTTTCTTT. The V call is TRBV19, the J call TRBJ1-1, with TRBD1 matching over 11 bases. The CDR3 is 16 residues long. Germline V gives CDR1 LNHDA, CDR2 SQIVND (reference sequence). The V segment lost 5 bases and the J segment 6 bases; nucleotides outside the gene matches: 11.

V and J are TRBV5-1 and TRBJ1-2, with D hard to call. The length of the CDR3 is 14 residues. V was trimmed by 0 bases and J by 6 bases, leaving 12 bases between them. Germline lookup yields CDR1 SGHRS and CDR2 YFSETQ. Here the CDR3 DNA reads TGCGCCAGCAGCTTGGAAAGTTTGGAGGATGGCTACACCTTC. This codes for CASSLESLEDGYTF. Filled out from reference TRBV5-1 and TRBJ1-2, the complete variable domain reads KAGVTQTPRYLIKTRGQQVTLSCSPISGHRSVSWYQQTPGQGLQFLFEYFSETQRNKGNFPGRFSGRQFSNSRSEMNVSTLELGDSALYLCASSLESLEDGYTFGSGTRLTVV.

This sequence joins TRBV25-1 and TRBJ2-2; D gene unclear. This CDR3 spans 16 amino acids. Trimming cost V 4 bases and J 6 bases, with 18 bases left between them. The germline gives CDR1 MGHDK, CDR2 SYGVNS. The CDR3 reads CASSAIGVSPSGELFF. Here the CDR3 DNA reads TGTGCCAGCAGTGCCATCGGTGTTAGTCCGTCCGGGGAGCTGTTTTTT.

The V and J genes are TRBV5-4 and TRBJ1-5; the D gene is possibly TRBD1 (5 bases). The germline V and J ends were trimmed by 5 bases and 7 bases, with 10 bases remaining between them. There are 12 residues in the CDR3. Germline-derived CDR1 and CDR2 are SGHNT and YYREEE (reference sequence). CDR3 sequence reads: CASSREGQPQHF. For the CDR3, the DNA is TGTGCCAGCAGTCGGGAGGGGCAGCCCCAGCATTTT.

The table lists this clone with a count of one. The rearrangement uses TRBV9 and TRBJ2-5; tentatively, D is TRBD1 (5 bases). Trimming took off 4 bases at V and 5 bases at J, with 18 bases between the two ends. Germline V gives CDR1 SGDLS, CDR2 YYNGEE. The CDR3 totals 15 residues. The CDR3 sequence: CASSPYPRGEETQYF. CDR3 nucleotide sequence: TGTGCCAGCAGCCCCTATCCTAGGGGTGAGGAGACCCAGTACTTC.

The chain uses TRBV7-9 and TRBJ2-1; maybe TRBD1 (5 bases). Germline V gene data show CDR1 as SEHNR and CDR2 as FQNEAQ (reference sequence). The V and J ends lost 6 bases and 5 bases respectively, with 20 bases between them. The CDR3 is 16 residues long. The CDR3 region is CASRPIRVIGHNEQFF. Here the CDR3 DNA reads TGTGCCAGCAGACCGATCAGGGTGATAGGTCACAATGAGCAGTTCTTC.

V and J are TRBV5-5 and TRBJ2-3; 7 nucleotides align to TRBD1. CDR1 and CDR2 from the germline V gene are SGHKS and YYEKEE (reference sequence). V lost 4 bases to trimming and J lost 0 bases; unmatched junction nucleotides: 8. CDR3 length equals 16 residues. CDR3 coding DNA: TGTGCCAGCAGCCTAGGACAGGAGCCTAGCACAGATACGCAGTATTTT. Translating gives CASSLGQEPSTDTQYF.

This chain connects TRBV4-1 to TRBJ1-1; D possibly corresponds to TRBD1 (6 bases). CDR1 and CDR2 (germline): MGHRA, YSYEKL. Trimming removed 0 bases at V and 7 bases at J, with 15 bases between. CDR3 size: 15 residues. CDR3 sequence: CASSQEWGPGNEAFF. In nucleotides, the CDR3 is TGCGCCAGCAGCCAAGAATGGGGGCCGGGGAATGAAGCTTTCTTT.

This chain connects TRBV5-5 to TRBJ2-7; 10 bases match TRBD1. Germline V gene lookup returns CDR1 SGHKS and CDR2 YYEKEE (reference sequence). The CDR3 loop spans 18 amino acids. The junction had 11 bases not matched to a gene; V was cut back by 2 bases and J by 0 bases. This CDR3 reads CASSFTGQGFEGSYEQYF. Here the CDR3 DNA reads TGTGCCAGCAGCTTTACGGGACAGGGGTTCGAGGGCTCCTACGAGCAGTACTTC.

To note about this clone: An end of the junction does not agree with germline; a read error may underlie this. The rearrangement joins TRBV11-2 to TRBJ2-4; D gene ambiguous. This CDR3 has 12 amino acids. Germline values: CDR1 SGHAT, CDR2 FQNNGV. CDR3 loop: CASSLGVKALHF. CDR3 DNA sequence: TGTGCCAGCAGCTTAGGCGTTAAGGCACTACACTTC.

The rearrangement uses TRBV7-9 and TRBJ2-1, with 14 bases matching TRBD2. Germline V gene data show CDR1 as SEHNR and CDR2 as FQNEAQ (reference sequence). This CDR3 comprises 18 residues. V trimming: 5 bases; J trimming: 4 bases; junction bases outside the gene matches: 10. The CDR3, as DNA: TGTGCCAGCAGCCCCTGGACTAGCGGGGGGCTGTGGTACAATGAGCAGTTCTTC. Encoded protein: CASSPWTSGGLWYNEQFF. The full variable domain, with the rest looked up from reference TRBV7-9 and TRBJ2-1, is DTGVSQNPRHKITKRGQNVTFRCDPISEHNRLYWYRQTLGQGPEFLTYFQNEAQLEKSRLLSDRFSAERPKGSFSTLEIQRTEQGDSAMYLCASSPWTSGGLWYNEQFFGPGTRLTVL.

J is TRBJ2-5 and V is TRBV7-6; the match to TRBD2 covers 8 bases. Trimming cost V 3 bases and J 2 bases; bases outside gene matches: 5. Germline assignment: CDR1 SGHVS and CDR2 FNYEAQ. The CDR3 covers 15 residues. The CDR3 sequence: CASSLSSGPQETQYF. The CDR3 nucleotides read TGTGCCAGCAGCTTGTCTAGCGGGCCTCAAGAGACCCAGTACTTC.

The chain couples TRBV2 to TRBJ2-2; D uncertain. The CDR3 length is 11 residues. Trimming cost V 8 bases and J 7 bases, with 8 bases left between them. From germline, CDR1 is SNHLY and CDR2 FYNNEI. CDR3 bases: TGTGCCAGCTTTTCCCTCGGGGAGCTGTTTTTT. Amino acid sequence: CASFSLGELFF.

The rearrangement uses TRBV13 and TRBJ2-1; TRBD2 agrees at 11 bases. V was clipped by 4 bases and J by 1 base; unmatched bases: 6. The CDR3 has 17 residues. Germline assignment: CDR1 PRHDT and CDR2 FYEKMQ (reference sequence). In DNA form, the CDR3 reads TGTGCCAGCAGCTCGCTAGCGGGGGGATGGTCCTACAATGAGCAGTTCTTC. Translation: CASSSLAGGWSYNEQFF.

This sequence joins TRBV4-1 and TRBJ2-5; perhaps TRBD2 as D (5 bases). Germline values: CDR1 MGHRA, CDR2 YSYEKL. The CDR3 contains 13 residues. The V end was cut by 3 bases, the J end by 5 bases, with 10 bases between. CDR3 bases: TGCGCCAGCAGCCAGGGAGAGCGGGAGACCCAGTACTTC. Amino acid sequence: CASSQGERETQYF.

The chain is built from TRBV2 and TRBJ2-7; a weak D match, TRBD1 (5 bases). The V gene's germline CDR1 is SNHLY and CDR2 FYNNEI. CDR3 size: 15 residues. The V end was cut by 0 bases, the J end by 2 bases, with 11 bases between. The CDR3 DNA is TGTGCCAGCAGTGAAGCTGTGACAGTAGCCTACGAGCAGTACTTC. Translated, it gives CASSEAVTVAYEQYF.

J is TRBJ2-2 and V is TRBV7-9, with 10 nucleotides matching TRBD1. Looked up from germline, CDR1 is SEHNR and CDR2 is FQNEAQ (reference sequence). V trimming: 8 bases; J trimming: 5 bases; junction bases outside the gene matches: 5. The CDR3 covers 14 residues. CDR3 residues: CASLDRGSTGELFF. The CDR3 DNA sequence: TGTGCCAGCCTGGACAGGGGGAGTACCGGGGAGCTGTTTTTT.

The rearrangement uses TRBV5-1 and TRBJ2-7; 7 bases are a match to TRBD1. Germline CDR1 SGHRS, CDR2 YFSETQ. This CDR3 has 14 amino acids. The junction had 2 bases not matched to a gene; V was cut back by 0 bases and J by 2 bases. The CDR3 nucleotides read TGCGCCAGCAGCTTGGCAGGGGGTGCCTACGAGCAGTACTTC. Translated: CASSLAGGAYEQYF.

The chain has TRBV5-5 and TRBJ2-1; 9 positions agree with TRBD1. The V gene's germline CDR1 is SGHKS and CDR2 YYEKEE (reference sequence). CDR3 length equals 14 residues. Unmatched junction bases numbered 1, after V lost 0 bases and J lost 6 bases. The CDR3 DNA is TGTGCCAGCAGCTTGGCGACAGGGGGCAATGAGCAGTTCTTC. Its translation: CASSLATGGNEQFF.

The rearrangement joins TRBV6-5 to TRBJ1-1, with unresolved D. This CDR3 spans 15 amino acids. Trimming removed 6 bases from V and 3 bases from J, with 17 bases in between. Germline V gene lookup returns CDR1 MNHEY and CDR2 SVGAGI. The DNA for the CDR3 is TGTGCCAGCAGGCCAGACATCTTCAAGGACACTGAAGCTTTCTTT. This gives the protein CASRPDIFKDTEAFF.

The chain links TRBV5-1 to TRBJ2-7; maybe TRBD1 (6 bases). This CDR3 region has 12 residues. Germline-derived CDR1 and CDR2 are SGHRS and YFSETQ. V lost 4 bases to trimming and J lost 3 bases, with 8 bases between them. The CDR3 sequence: CASSIQGYEQYF. In nucleotides, the CDR3 is TGCGCCAGCAGCATACAGGGCTACGAGCAGTACTTC.

The chain joins TRBV19 to TRBJ2-7; 8 nucleotides line up with TRBD1. J lost 3 bases, V lost 2 bases, and 6 bases had no gene match. The CDR3 sequence is 15 residues long. The germline V gene encodes CDR1 LNHDA and CDR2 SQIVND (reference sequence). The DNA of the CDR3 is TGTGCCAGTAGTATACAATTACAGGGGGTCTACGAGCAGTACTTC. This sequence encodes CASSIQLQGVYEQYF.

The chain has TRBV2 and TRBJ1-3, with a tentative D call TRBD1 (5 bases). Looked up from germline, CDR1 is SNHLY and CDR2 is FYNNEI. The ends were cut back, 11 bases at V and 3 bases at J, with 11 bases in the middle. CDR3 size: 12 residues. CDR3 residues: CAASRVGNTIYF. CDR3 in DNA: TGTGCCGCCAGCAGGGTTGGAAACACCATATATTTT.

This clone was found a few times. The chain combines TRBV7-9 with TRBJ1-2, with D possibly matching TRBD1 (5 bases). V was cut by 6 bases and J by 5 bases, with 22 bases left in between. Germline V lookup: CDR1 SEHNR, CDR2 FQNEAQ (reference sequence). The CDR3 loop spans 16 amino acids. CDR3 region: CASSSRGRDYRYGYTF. CDR3 bases: TGTGCCAGCAGTTCGCGGGGCAGGGATTATCGGTATGGCTACACCTTC.

The CDR3 DNA sequence: TGTGCCAGCAGCCAATCGGCCCAGACAGGACAAGAGACCCAGTACTTC. It is translated as CASSQSAQTGQETQYF. This sequence joins TRBV16 and TRBJ2-5, with D possibly being TRBD1 (6 bases). The CDR3 contains 16 residues. Germline loops: CDR1 KGHSY, CDR2 FQNENV. V was clipped by 0 bases and J by 2 bases, with 13 bases between them.

This clone showed up just a few times. The rearrangement joins TRBV2 to TRBJ2-5; 12 nucleotides agree with TRBD2. The CDR3 extends over 15 amino acids. Per the germline V gene, CDR1 is SNHLY and CDR2 is FYNNEI. V shed 3 bases, J shed 2 bases, and the junction held 1 base outside the gene matches. The DNA of the CDR3 is TGTGCCAGCAGTGATCTAGCGGGGGGGCAAGAGACCCAGTACTTC. It is translated as CASSDLAGGQETQYF.

This chain joins TRBV13 and TRBJ2-2; D is uncertain. With 5 bases removed from V and 5 bases from J, the gap between germline ends came to 6 bases. Germline CDR1 is PRHDT and CDR2 is FYEKMQ (reference sequence). The CDR3 consists of 12 residues. The CDR3 sequence is CASSTITGELFF. The CDR3 DNA reads TGTGCCAGCAGCACAATAACCGGGGAGCTGTTTTTT.

The gene calls are TRBV27 and TRBJ2-1; 8 bases line up with TRBD1. V trimming: 0 bases; J trimming: 1 base; junction bases outside the gene matches: 11. Germline V gene data show CDR1 as MNHEY and CDR2 as SMNVEV (reference sequence). The CDR3 is 19 amino acids. The CDR3 sequence is CASSLSPGLTGVSYNEQFF. As DNA, the CDR3 is TGTGCCAGCAGTTTATCGCCGGGTCTGACAGGGGTTTCCTACAATGAGCAGTTCTTC.

The chain has TRBV27 and TRBJ2-1, with D perhaps matching TRBD2 (5 bases). V was cut by 5 bases and J by 0 bases, with 8 bases left in between. Germline CDR1 and CDR2: MNHEY and SMNVEV (reference sequence). The CDR3 sequence is 14 residues long. The CDR3 DNA is TGTGCCAGCAGTCCGGGGAGCTCCTACAATGAGCAGTTCTTC. It codes for CASSPGSSYNEQFF.

The chain uses TRBV27 and TRBJ1-4; TRBD1 matches at 10 bases. Trimming cost V 3 bases and J 8 bases; bases outside gene matches: 6. Germline CDR1 reads MNHEY; CDR2 reads SMNVEV (reference sequence). This CDR3 has 15 residues. CDR3 coding DNA: TGTGCCAGCAGTTTTAGGGACAGGGGAGGAGAAAAACTGTTTTTT. Encoded protein: CASSFRDRGGEKLFF.